This T cell receptor (beta chain) was recovered during a study of blood T cells in healthy people across ages (dated by TCRdb to the mid-2010s). Background on the whole study: Template switching captured roughly one uniquely barcoded TCR beta cDNA molecule per two T cells in model experiments. The study measured age-related changes in TCR beta repertoire diversity using deep sequencing normalized with unique cDNA molecular identifiers. The donors were divided into four age groups: young (average roughly 15 years), middle-aged (around 37), aged (approximately 62) and long-lived (about 79). To avoid experimental bias, donors of different ages were distributed randomly across sequencing lanes. For two donors (one aged 18 to 30 and one aged 80 or older), the study analyzed two additional independent replicas of 1 million unique cDNA reads from the same blood draw. What the authors observed across the whole study: Because the CMV infection status of the donors was unknown, age-related changes in expanded clonotypes may potentially have been confounded. As age increased, observed TCR beta diversity per million T cells dropped in a roughly linear way, and a significant reduction was already evident by age 40. The percentage of naive T cells measured by flow cytometry correlated strongly with observed TCR beta diversity. Because profiling used bulk unsorted PBMCs, naive and antigen-experienced compartments could not be compared conclusively. Estimates of total diversity based on one million sequenced T cells were considered lower bounds and underestimates. The long-lived group showed more naive CD4+ T cells, fewer expanded clones and increased TCR diversity than the aged group, suggesting age selection.

V is shortened by 8 bases, J by 7 bases, and the region joining them spans 11 bases. The CDR1 and CDR2 encoded by the germline V gene are SGHTA and FQGNSA. The CDR3 contains 11 residues, cysteine and phenylalanine counted. The read is trimmed to its CDR3 DNA, 33 bases read in frame from base 1. Concerning this clonotype: Its target antigen remains unknown. Within one base of it there is no much larger clone, and no base qualities were kept.

Preparation of the library involved 5' RACE. TCRdb names Illumina HiSeq 2500 as the instrument used. A second PCR of about 7 to 12 cycles was run with a J-beta primer mix and a sample-barcoded 5' primer. A unique molecular identifier was introduced onto each TCR beta cDNA molecule by a template-switch 5' adaptor carrying 12 random nucleotides. Each sample yielded at least 2.5 million CDR3-containing paired-end reads. First-strand cDNA synthesis was performed from all RNA using the Mint cDNA synthesis kit, with priming by a TRBC-specific oligonucleotide. Following uracil-DNA glycosylase treatment, all cDNA underwent a first 18-cycle PCR with the universal primers M1SS and BC2_uni_R. Per the authors' processing: For normalization, 1 million high-quality reads, each with a distinct molecular identifier, were randomly selected from each sample. Instead of being binned into consensus sequences, reads with shared molecular identifiers were discarded. CDR3 identification, clonotype clustering and error correction used MiTCR with a Q25 quality threshold and the strictest error-elimination algorithm. Lower-bound total TCR beta diversity was estimated with a nonparametric unseen species model using Euler transformation. TCRdb trimmed the raw reads at Q25, called clones with MiXCR and kept productive beta chains. When rows share a CDR3 protein, they turn into one entry using the most common DNA and genes. These V and J calls rely on TCRdb rather than the paper's analysis. Across this sample there are some 550,000 distinct CDR3 sequences, with around 50% seen only once. Together, the top ten hold 20% to 25% of the sample.

The donors were 40 or so Caucasian individuals from Russia, aged roughly 6 to 90 years, who were systemically healthy. Each donor gave ten milliliters of peripheral blood, drawn into EDTA-treated Vacutainer tubes. Ficoll-Paque density-gradient centrifugation was used to isolate PBMCs, with at least 6.5 million per sample. Trizol reagent was used to extract total RNA from PBMCs, with at least 6 micrograms per sample. Naive CD45RAhigh/CD27high T cell percentages were measured by flow cytometry on a PBMC aliquot from every donor. The sequence was obtained from a man older than 75 in good health. The sequence links TRBV7-2 to TRBJ1-2; the D gene is unclear. The material sequenced was blood. Here the CDR3 is given as CASGRWRGYTF. The DNA sequence follows: TGTGCCAGCGGTCGGTGGCGTGGCTACACCTTC.